Shown below are 20 T cell receptor beta chains from a single sample sequenced in a study of T-cell memory formation after mild COVID-19. One entry per CDR3 protein results from TCRdb running MiXCR on the 5' RACE reads. The sample consists of a few hundred thousand distinct CDR3 sequences, 20% to 25% of them appearing once. The sequenced sample consisted of PBMCs or a T cell subset sorted from them (not recorded which). The receptors shown here come from a man younger than 30 who had mild COVID-19 (a few samples of this study predate the infection). Cell type and time point are not known.

The genes are TRBV18 and TRBJ1-1; D is ambiguous. V lost 5 bases to trimming and J lost 1 base, with 11 bases between them. The CDR3 consists of 14 residues. Germline lookup yields CDR1 KGHSH and CDR2 LQKENI. CDR3 DNA: TGTGCCAGCTCATTTGCTGGAGAGAACACTGAAGCTTTCTTT. It encodes CASSFAGENTEAFF.

The chain carries TRBV14 and TRBJ1-4; D is unclear. Germline loops: CDR1 SGHDN, CDR2 FVKESK. The CDR3 has 13 amino acids. The V end was cut by 6 bases, the J end by 6 bases, with 11 bases between. CDR3 residues: CASRAQVYEKLFF. The DNA for the CDR3 is TGTGCCAGCAGAGCCCAGGTCTATGAAAAACTGTTTTTT.

The gene calls are TRBV7-4 and TRBJ2-7; D is possibly TRBD1 (6 bases). The CDR3 runs to 16 residues. Germline V gene data show CDR1 as SGHVT and CDR2 as SQSDAQ. V lost 7 bases and J lost 0, with 19 bases in between. CDR3 DNA: TGTGCCAGCATTCCCGCCGGGACAAAGAGCTCCTACGAGCAGTACGTC. Protein product: CASIPAGTKSSYEQYV.

This clonotype was seen repeatedly, ten times or more. The chain has TRBV7-3 and TRBJ2-1; D is possibly TRBD2 (6 bases). The germline gives CDR1 SGHTA, CDR2 FQGTGA. The germline V and J ends were trimmed by 3 bases and 5 bases, with 11 bases remaining between them. This CDR3 has 14 amino acids. In DNA form, the CDR3 reads TGTGCCAGCAGCTTGGGTACTAGCAACAATGAGCAGTTCTTC. This sequence encodes CASSLGTSNNEQFF.

This clonotype was seen only a few times. J is TRBJ1-3 and V is TRBV12-3 or TRBV12-4; 10 bases line up with TRBD1. Unmatched junction bases numbered 2, after V lost 3 bases and J lost 3 bases. This CDR3 region has 15 residues. CDR3 amino acids: CASSFGTGVGNTIYF. CDR3 nucleotides: TGTGCCAGCAGTTTCGGGACAGGGGTTGGAAACACCATATATTTT.

V usage is TRBV5-1 and J usage is TRBJ1-1, with TRBD1 matching 10 bases. J was trimmed by 5 bases and V by 4 bases; bases with no gene match: 8. The CDR3 contains 15 residues. The V gene's germline CDR1 is SGHRS and CDR2 YFSETQ. The CDR3 region is CASSRWTGGGTEAFF. The CDR3, as DNA: TGCGCCAGCAGCCGTTGGACAGGGGGAGGAACTGAAGCTTTCTTT.

This clonotype was counted between two and nine times. This chain connects TRBV5-1 to TRBJ2-3; tentative D call: TRBD1 (6 bases). The germline V gene has CDR1 SGHRS and CDR2 YFSETQ. The CDR3 has 16 residues. V was trimmed by 4 bases and J by 0 bases, leaving 15 bases between them. This chain's CDR3 is CASSREQGHSTDTQYF. The CDR3 DNA reads TGCGCCAGCAGCAGGGAACAGGGACATAGCACAGATACGCAGTATTTT.

J is TRBJ1-3 and V is TRBV19; D is undetermined. Germline assignment: CDR1 LNHDA and CDR2 SQIVND (reference sequence). The V and J ends lost 7 bases and 4 bases respectively, with 8 bases between them. The CDR3 length is 12 residues. CDR3 DNA: TGTGCCAGTAACATCCTAGGAAACACCATATATTTT. Encoded protein: CASNILGNTIYF.

The V and J genes are TRBV12-3 or TRBV12-4 and TRBJ1-1; maybe TRBD1 (5 bases). The CDR3 covers 13 residues. The V gene lost 7 bases and the J gene lost 6 bases, with 15 bases spanning the gap. CDR3 loop: CASTKSSGAEAFF. CDR3 nucleotide sequence: TGTGCCAGCACCAAATCGTCGGGGGCTGAAGCTTTCTTT.

The DNA for the CDR3 is TGCGCCAGCCGCGCTGGGGCCAACGTCCTGACTTTC. Amino acid sequence: CASRAGANVLTF. The V gene is TRBV5-1, the J gene TRBJ2-6; D is unclear. The germline gives CDR1 SGHRS, CDR2 YFSETQ. The CDR3 spans 12 residues. V was shortened by 7 bases and J by 2 bases, with 4 bases between the two germline ends.

This clonotype was detected only a few times. The gene calls are TRBV7-2 and TRBJ1-5; 7 bases are shared with TRBD1. V lost 5 bases to trimming and J lost 1 base; unmatched junction nucleotides: 5. Germline V gives CDR1 SGHTA, CDR2 FQGNSA. The CDR3 loop spans 15 amino acids. The CDR3 here is CASSVTGTSNQPQHF. The DNA of the CDR3 is TGTGCCAGCAGCGTGACAGGGACGAGCAATCAGCCCCAGCATTTT.

The V call is TRBV11-1, the J call TRBJ2-5; D may be TRBD2 (5 bases). This CDR3 is 13 amino acids long. Trimming cost V 9 bases and J 2 bases, with 13 bases left between them. Germline CDR1 and CDR2: SGHAT and FQDESV (reference sequence). This CDR3 reads CASLGVAQETQYF. The CDR3, as DNA: TGTGCCAGTCTCGGGGTTGCTCAAGAGACCCAGTACTTC.

The rearrangement links TRBV20-1 to TRBJ1-2; tentatively, D is TRBD1 (5 bases). The ends were cut back, 0 bases at V and 7 bases at J, with 12 bases in the middle. CDR1 and CDR2 (germline): DFQATT, SNEGSKA (reference sequence). The CDR3 sequence is 13 residues long. CDR3 sequence: CSAREWQGVGYTF. In nucleotides, the CDR3 is TGCAGTGCTAGAGAGTGGCAGGGCGTTGGCTACACCTTC.

This clonotype has only a few counts. The gene calls are TRBV6-2 or TRBV6-3 and TRBJ1-1; 7 positions match TRBD1. V dropped 6 bases and J dropped 1; count of bases not matched to a gene: 5. Germline lookup yields CDR1 MNHEY and CDR2 SVGEGT. CDR3 size: 14 residues. The CDR3 reads CASRTRTGNTEAFF. The CDR3 DNA sequence: TGTGCCAGCAGAACCCGGACAGGGAACACTGAAGCTTTCTTT.

This sequence joins TRBV28 and TRBJ1-2; D unresolved. The CDR3 is made up of 10 amino acids. V lost 8 bases, J lost 6 bases, and 7 bases lay in between. Germline-derived CDR1 and CDR2 are MDHEN and SYDVKM. CDR3 in amino acids: CASGYNGYTF. Written as DNA, the CDR3 is TGTGCCAGCGGCTATAATGGCTACACCTTC.

The chain employs TRBV29-1 and TRBJ2-5, with D maybe TRBD1 (5 bases). This CDR3 comprises 11 residues. Germline-derived CDR1 and CDR2 are SQVTM and ANQGSEA. With 3 bases removed from V and 5 bases from J, the gap between germline ends came to 7 bases. This chain's CDR3 is CSVDRAETQYF. The CDR3 region has the DNA TGCAGCGTTGACAGGGCCGAGACCCAGTACTTC.

J is TRBJ2-1 and V is TRBV6-2 or TRBV6-3, with a weak D call TRBD2 (6 bases). Germline-derived CDR1 and CDR2 are MNHEY and SVGEGT. CDR3 length: 12 amino acids. Trimming removed 7 bases at V and 9 bases at J, with 13 bases between. CDR3 sequence: CASMVIGSEQFF. The CDR3 DNA sequence: TGTGCCAGCATGGTGATCGGGAGTGAGCAGTTCTTC.

This clonotype was recorded a few times. V usage is TRBV5-1 and J usage is TRBJ2-2; TRBD1 matches 10 bases. J lost 6 bases, V lost 5 bases, and 10 bases had no gene match. CDR3 length equals 16 residues. CDR1 SGHRS and CDR2 YFSETQ come from the germline V gene. CDR3 nucleotides: TGCGCCAGCAGTTATGGCGGGACAGGGGTATCCGGGGAGCTGTTTTTT. This codes for CASSYGGTGVSGELFF.

The chain joins TRBV29-1 to TRBJ2-3, with TRBD1 matching 8 bases. V shed 8 bases, J shed 4 bases, and the junction held 11 bases outside the gene matches. The CDR3 runs to 14 residues. From germline, CDR1 is SQVTM and CDR2 ANQGSEA. The CDR3: CSSGQGVNADTQYF. The CDR3 coding sequence is TGCAGCTCTGGACAGGGAGTGAACGCAGATACGCAGTATTTT.

This clonotype was counted many times. V gene TRBV7-6 combines with J gene TRBJ1-1; 7 bases align to TRBD1. Germline CDR1 reads SGHVS; CDR2 reads FNYEAQ. The CDR3 length is 13 residues. V lost 5 bases, J lost 4 bases, and 4 bases stayed unmatched. CDR3: CASSPQGGTEAFF. As DNA, the CDR3 is TGTGCCAGCAGCCCCCAGGGGGGCACTGAAGCTTTCTTT.